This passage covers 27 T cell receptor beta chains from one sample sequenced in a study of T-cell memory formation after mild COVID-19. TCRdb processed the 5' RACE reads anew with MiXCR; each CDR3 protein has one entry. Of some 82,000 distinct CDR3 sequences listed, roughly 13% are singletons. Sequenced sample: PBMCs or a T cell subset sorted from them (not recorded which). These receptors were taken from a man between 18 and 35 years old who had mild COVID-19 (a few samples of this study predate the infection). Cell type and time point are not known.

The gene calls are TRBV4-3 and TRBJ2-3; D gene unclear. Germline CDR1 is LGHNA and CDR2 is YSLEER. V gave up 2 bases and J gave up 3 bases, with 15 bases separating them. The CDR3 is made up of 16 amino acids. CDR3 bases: TGCGCCAGCAGCCAATCCCAGACACGGCGAACAGATACGCAGTATTTT. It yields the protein CASSQSQTRRTDTQYF.

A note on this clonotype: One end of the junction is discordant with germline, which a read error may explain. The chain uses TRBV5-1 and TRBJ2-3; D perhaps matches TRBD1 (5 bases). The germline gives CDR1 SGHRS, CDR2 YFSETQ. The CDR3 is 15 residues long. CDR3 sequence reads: CASSLITGSTGTQYF. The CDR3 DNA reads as TGCGCCAGCAGCTTGATCACTGGGTCCACAGGTACGCAGTATTTT.

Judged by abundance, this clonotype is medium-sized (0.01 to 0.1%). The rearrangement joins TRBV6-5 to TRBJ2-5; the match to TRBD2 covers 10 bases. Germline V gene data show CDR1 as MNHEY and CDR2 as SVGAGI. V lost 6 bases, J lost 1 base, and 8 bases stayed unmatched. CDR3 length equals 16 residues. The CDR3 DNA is TGTGCCAGCAGACCGACACTAGCGGGGCCCCAAGAGACCCAGTACTTC. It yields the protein CASRPTLAGPQETQYF.

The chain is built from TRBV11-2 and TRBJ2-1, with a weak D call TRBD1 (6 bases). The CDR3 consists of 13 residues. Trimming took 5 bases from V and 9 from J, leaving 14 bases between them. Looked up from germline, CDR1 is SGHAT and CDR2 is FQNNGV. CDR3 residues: CASSQNPGVEQFF. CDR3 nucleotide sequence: TGTGCCAGCAGCCAAAACCCAGGGGTTGAGCAGTTCTTC.

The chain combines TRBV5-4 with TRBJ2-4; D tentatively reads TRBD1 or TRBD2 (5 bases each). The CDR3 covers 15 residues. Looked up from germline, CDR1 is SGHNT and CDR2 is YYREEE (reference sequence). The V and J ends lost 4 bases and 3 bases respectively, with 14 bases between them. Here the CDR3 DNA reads TGTGCCAGCAGCGCTGAGGGGCATGGCAAAAACATTCAGTACTTC. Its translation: CASSAEGHGKNIQYF.

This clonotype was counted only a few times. CDR3 sequence reads: CASSYFRGGPYEQYF. In DNA form, the CDR3 reads TGTGCCAGCAGTTACTTTAGAGGGGGCCCCTACGAGCAGTACTTC. The chain employs TRBV6-2 or TRBV6-3 and TRBJ2-7; TRBD1 matches at 7 bases. J lost 2 bases, V lost 1 base, and 5 bases had no gene match. Germline values: CDR1 MNHEY, CDR2 SVGEGT. The CDR3 sequence is 15 residues long.

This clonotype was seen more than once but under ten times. The CDR3 spells CASSTQDRAYNEQFF. In nucleotides, the CDR3 is TGTGCCAGCAGTACCCAGGACAGGGCGTACAATGAGCAGTTCTTC. The J gene is TRBJ2-1, the V gene TRBV12-3 or TRBV12-4; TRBD1 agrees at 8 bases. The V segment lost 5 bases and the J segment 4 bases; nucleotides outside the gene matches: 7. The CDR3 loop spans 15 amino acids.

CDR3 loop: CAWRQGHEQFF. DNA of the CDR3: TGCGCCTGGAGACAGGGGCATGAGCAGTTCTTC. This chain links TRBV5-1 with TRBJ2-1, with 8 bases fitting TRBD1. Losses at the gene ends were 10 bases for V and 8 bases for J; bases not matched to a gene: 5. The CDR3 length is 11 residues. Looked up from germline, CDR1 is SGHRS and CDR2 is YFSETQ. Filled out from reference TRBV5-1 and TRBJ2-1, the complete variable domain reads KAGVTQTPRYLIKTRGQQVTLSCSPISGHRSVSWYQQTPGQGLQFLFEYFSETQRNKGNFPGRFSGRQFSNSRSEMNVSTLELGDSALYLCAWRQGHEQFFGPGTRLTVL.

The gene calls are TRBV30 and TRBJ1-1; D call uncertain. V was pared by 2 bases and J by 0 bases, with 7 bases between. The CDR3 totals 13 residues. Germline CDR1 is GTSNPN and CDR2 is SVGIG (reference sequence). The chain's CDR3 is CAWSYSLNTEAFF. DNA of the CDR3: TGTGCCTGGAGTTACAGCCTGAACACTGAAGCTTTCTTT.

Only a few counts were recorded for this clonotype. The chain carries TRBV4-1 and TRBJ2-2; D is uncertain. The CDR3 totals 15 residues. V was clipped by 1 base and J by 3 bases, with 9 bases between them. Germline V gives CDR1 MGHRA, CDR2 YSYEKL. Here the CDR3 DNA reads TGCGCCAGCAGCCAAGCTCTGGGCTACACCGGGGAGCTGTTTTTT. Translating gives CASSQALGYTGELFF.

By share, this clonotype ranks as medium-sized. The CDR3 region has the DNA TGTGCCAGCACCCTCTCGGACCGACCCACAGATACGCAGTATTTT. Translating it yields CASTLSDRPTDTQYF. This chain links TRBV6-2 or TRBV6-3 with TRBJ2-3; no reliable D call. The CDR3 is 15 amino acids. V was shortened by 7 bases and J by 2 bases, with 16 bases between the two germline ends. Germline CDR1 MNHEY, CDR2 SVGEGT.

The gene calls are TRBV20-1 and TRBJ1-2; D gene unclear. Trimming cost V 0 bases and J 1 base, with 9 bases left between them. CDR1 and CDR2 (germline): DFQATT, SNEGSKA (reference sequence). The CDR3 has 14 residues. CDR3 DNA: TGCAGTGCTAGAGATTTATACCTTAACTATGGCTACACCTTC. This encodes CSARDLYLNYGYTF.

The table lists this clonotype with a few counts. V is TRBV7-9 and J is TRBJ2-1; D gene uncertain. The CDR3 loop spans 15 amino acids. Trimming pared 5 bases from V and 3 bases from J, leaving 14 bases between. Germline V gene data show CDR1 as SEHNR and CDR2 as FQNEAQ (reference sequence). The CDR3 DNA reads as TGTGCCAGCAGCGAAGTGAGTGACCGCTACAATGAGCAGTTCTTC. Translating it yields CASSEVSDRYNEQFF.

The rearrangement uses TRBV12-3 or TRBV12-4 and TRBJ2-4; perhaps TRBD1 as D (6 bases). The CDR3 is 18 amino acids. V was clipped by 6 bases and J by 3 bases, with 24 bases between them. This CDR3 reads CASSPEGEGERGKNIQYF. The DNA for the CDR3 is TGTGCCAGCAGCCCAGAAGGCGAGGGGGAAAGAGGCAAAAACATTCAGTACTTC.

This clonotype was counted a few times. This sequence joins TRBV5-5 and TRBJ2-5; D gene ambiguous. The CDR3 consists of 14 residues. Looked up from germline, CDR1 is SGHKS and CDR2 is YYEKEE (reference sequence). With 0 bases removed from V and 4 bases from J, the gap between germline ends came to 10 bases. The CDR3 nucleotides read TGTGCCAGCAGCTTGGTCCAGCTTTTAGAGACCCAGTACTTC. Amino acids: CASSLVQLLETQYF.

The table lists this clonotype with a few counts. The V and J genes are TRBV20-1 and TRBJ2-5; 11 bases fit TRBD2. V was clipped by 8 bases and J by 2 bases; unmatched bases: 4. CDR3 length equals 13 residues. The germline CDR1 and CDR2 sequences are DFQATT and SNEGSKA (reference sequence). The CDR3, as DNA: TGCAGTTCACTAGCGGGGGAGCAAGAGACCCAGTACTTC. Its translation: CSSLAGEQETQYF.

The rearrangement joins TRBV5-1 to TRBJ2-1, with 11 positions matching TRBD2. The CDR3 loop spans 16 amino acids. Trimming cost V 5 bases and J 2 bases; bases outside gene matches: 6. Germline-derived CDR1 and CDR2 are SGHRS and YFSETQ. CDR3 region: CASRGTSGGPYNEQFF. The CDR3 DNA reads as TGCGCCAGCAGGGGCACTAGCGGGGGTCCCTACAATGAGCAGTTCTTC.

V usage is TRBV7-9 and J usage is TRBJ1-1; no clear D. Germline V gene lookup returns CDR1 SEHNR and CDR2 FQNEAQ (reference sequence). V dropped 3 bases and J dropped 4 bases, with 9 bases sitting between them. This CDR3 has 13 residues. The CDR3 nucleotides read TGTGCCAGCAGCTTCAAACGGGGCACTGAAGCTTTCTTT. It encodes CASSFKRGTEAFF.

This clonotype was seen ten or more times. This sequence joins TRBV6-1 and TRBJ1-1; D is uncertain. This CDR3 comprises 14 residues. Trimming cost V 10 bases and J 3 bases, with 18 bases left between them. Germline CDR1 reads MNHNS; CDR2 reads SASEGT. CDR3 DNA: TGTGCCACCGACTCCAAGGAGACCCACACTGAAGCTTTCTTT. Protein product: CATDSKETHTEAFF.

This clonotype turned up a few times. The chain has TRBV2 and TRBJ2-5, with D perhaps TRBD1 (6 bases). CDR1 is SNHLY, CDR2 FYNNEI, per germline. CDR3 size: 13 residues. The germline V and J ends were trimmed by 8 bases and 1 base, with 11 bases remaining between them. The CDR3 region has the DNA TGTGCCAGCGAAGACAGGACCCAAGAGACCCAGTACTTC. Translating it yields CASEDRTQETQYF.

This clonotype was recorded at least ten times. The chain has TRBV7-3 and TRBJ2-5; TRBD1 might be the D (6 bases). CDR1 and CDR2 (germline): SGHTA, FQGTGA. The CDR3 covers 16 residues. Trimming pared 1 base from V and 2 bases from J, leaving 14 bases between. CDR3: CASSLRGRTDQETQYF. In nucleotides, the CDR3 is TGTGCCAGCAGCTTAAGAGGACGGACAGATCAAGAGACCCAGTACTTC.

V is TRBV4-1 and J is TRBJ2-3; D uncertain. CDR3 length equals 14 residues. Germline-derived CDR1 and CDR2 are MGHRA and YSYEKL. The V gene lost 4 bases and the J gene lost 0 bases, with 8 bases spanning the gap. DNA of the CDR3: TGCGCCAGCAGCCTCCTAACTAGCACAGATACGCAGTATTTT. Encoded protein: CASSLLTSTDTQYF.

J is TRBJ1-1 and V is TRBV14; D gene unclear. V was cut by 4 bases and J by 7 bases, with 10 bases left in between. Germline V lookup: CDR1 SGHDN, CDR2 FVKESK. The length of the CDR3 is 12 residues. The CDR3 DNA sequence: TGTGCCAGCAGCCCGAACGGGGTTGAAGCTTTCTTT. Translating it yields CASSPNGVEAFF.

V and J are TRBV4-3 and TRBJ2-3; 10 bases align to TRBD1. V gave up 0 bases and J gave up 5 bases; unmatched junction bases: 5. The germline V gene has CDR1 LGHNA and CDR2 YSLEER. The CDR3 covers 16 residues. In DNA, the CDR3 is TGCGCCAGCAGCCAAGATCAAGACAGGGGGCAAGATACGCAGTATTTT. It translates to CASSQDQDRGQDTQYF.

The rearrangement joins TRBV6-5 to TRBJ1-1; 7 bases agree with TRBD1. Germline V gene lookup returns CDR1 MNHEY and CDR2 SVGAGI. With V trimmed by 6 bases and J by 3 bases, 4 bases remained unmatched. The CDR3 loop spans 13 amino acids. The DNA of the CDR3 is TGTGCCAGCAGGCCGGGACAGTACACTGAAGCTTTCTTT. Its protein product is CASRPGQYTEAFF.

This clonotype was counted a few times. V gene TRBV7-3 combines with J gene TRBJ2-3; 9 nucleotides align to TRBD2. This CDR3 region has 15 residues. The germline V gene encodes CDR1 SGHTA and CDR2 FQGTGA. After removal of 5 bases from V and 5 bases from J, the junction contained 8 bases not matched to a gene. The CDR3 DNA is TGTGCCAGCAGCGATCCAGCGGGGGGTAGAGATACGCAGTATTTT. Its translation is CASSDPAGGRDTQYF.

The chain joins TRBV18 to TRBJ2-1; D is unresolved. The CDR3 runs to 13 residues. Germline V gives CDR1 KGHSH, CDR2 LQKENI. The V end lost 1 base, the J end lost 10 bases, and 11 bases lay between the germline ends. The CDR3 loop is CASSPRQPREQFF. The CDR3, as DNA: TGTGCCAGCTCACCACGGCAGCCTAGGGAGCAGTTCTTC. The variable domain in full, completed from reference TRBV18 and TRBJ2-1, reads NAGVMQNPRHLVRRRGQEARLRCSPMKGHSHVYWYRQLPEEGLKFMVYLQKENIIDESGMPKERFSAEFPKEGPSILRIQQVVRGDSAAYFCASSPRQPREQFFGPGTRLTVL.